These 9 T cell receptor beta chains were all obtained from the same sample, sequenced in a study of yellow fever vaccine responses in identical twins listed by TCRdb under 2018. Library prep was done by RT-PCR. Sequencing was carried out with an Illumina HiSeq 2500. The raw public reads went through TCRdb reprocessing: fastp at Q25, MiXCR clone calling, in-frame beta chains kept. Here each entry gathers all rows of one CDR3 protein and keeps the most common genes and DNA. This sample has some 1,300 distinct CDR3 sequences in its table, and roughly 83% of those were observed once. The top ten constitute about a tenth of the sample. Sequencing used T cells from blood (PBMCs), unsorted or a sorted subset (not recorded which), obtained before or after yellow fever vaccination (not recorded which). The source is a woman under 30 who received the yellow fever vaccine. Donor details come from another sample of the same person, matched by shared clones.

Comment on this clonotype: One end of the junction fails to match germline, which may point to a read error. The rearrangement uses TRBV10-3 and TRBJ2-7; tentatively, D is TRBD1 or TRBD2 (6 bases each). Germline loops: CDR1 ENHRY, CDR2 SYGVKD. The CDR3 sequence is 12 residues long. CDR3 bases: TGTGCCATCAGGAGCTCCGGGGGCGAGCAGCACTTC. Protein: CAIRSSGGEQHF.

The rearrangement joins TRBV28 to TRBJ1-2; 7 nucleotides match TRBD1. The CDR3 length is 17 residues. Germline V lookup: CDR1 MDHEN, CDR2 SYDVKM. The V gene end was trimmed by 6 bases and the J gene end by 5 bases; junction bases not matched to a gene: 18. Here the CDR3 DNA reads TGTGCCAGCAGATCCAGATTAACACGGACAGGAGAGTATGGCTACACCTTC. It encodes CASRSRLTRTGEYGYTF.

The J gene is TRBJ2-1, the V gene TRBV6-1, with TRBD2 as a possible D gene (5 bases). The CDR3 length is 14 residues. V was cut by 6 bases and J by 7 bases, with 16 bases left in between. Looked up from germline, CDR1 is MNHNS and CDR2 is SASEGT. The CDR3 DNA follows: TGTGCCAGCAGACGCGCTGTGAGGGCTAATGAGCAGTTCTTC. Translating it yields CASRRAVRANEQFF.

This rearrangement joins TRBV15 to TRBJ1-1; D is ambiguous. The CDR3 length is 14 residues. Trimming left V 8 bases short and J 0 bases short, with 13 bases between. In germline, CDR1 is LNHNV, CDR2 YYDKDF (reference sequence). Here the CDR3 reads CATGEGGMNTEAFF. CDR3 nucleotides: TGTGCCACCGGGGAAGGAGGGATGAACACTGAAGCTTTCTTT.

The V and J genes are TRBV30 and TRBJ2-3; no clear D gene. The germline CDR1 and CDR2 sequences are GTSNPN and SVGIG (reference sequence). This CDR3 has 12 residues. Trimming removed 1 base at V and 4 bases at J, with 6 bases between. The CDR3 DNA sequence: TGTGCCTGGAGTGCTCTTTCAGATACGCAGTATTTT. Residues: CAWSALSDTQYF.

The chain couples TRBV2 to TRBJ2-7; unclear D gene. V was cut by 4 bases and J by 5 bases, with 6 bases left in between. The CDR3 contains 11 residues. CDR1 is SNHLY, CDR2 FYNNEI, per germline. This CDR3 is CASSALDEQYF. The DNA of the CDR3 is TGTGCCAGCAGTGCCCTGGACGAGCAGTACTTC.

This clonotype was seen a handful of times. The CDR3 nucleotides read TGTGCCAGCTCATCGACAGGGAACTATGGCTACACCTTC. Translating it yields CASSSTGNYGYTF. The chain is built from TRBV18 and TRBJ1-2; 7 positions agree with TRBD1. This CDR3 region has 13 residues. The germline gives CDR1 KGHSH, CDR2 LQKENI. After removal of 5 bases from V and 2 bases from J, the junction contained 2 bases not matched to a gene.

As DNA, the CDR3 is TGTGCCAGCAGTTTAGACAGGGGGGATACGCAGTATTTT. Translation: CASSLDRGDTQYF. The rearrangement links TRBV12-3 or TRBV12-4 to TRBJ2-3; 8 bases match TRBD1. This CDR3 is built from 13 residues. V lost 1 base, J lost 6 bases, and 0 bases stayed unmatched.

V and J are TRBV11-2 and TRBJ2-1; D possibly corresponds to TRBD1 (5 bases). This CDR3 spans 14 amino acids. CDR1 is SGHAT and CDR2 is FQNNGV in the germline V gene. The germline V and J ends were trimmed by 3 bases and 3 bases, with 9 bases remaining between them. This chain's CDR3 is CASSFLDSYNEQFF. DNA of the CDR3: TGTGCCAGCAGCTTCCTTGACAGCTACAATGAGCAGTTCTTC.